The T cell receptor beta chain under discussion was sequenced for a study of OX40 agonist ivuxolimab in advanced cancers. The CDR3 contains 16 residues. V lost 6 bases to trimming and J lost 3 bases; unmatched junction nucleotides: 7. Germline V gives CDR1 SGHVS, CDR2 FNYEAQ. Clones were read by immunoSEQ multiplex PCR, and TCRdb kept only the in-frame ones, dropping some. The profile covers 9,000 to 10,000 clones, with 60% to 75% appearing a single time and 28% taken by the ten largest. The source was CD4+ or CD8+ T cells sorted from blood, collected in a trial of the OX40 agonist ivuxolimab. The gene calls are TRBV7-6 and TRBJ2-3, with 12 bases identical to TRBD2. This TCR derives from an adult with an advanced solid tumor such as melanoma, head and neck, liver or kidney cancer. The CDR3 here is CASSTRTSGATDTQYF. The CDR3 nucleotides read TGTGCCAGCAGTACACGGACTAGCGGGGCTACAGATACGCAGTATTTT.